Listed below are T cell receptor beta chains from one sample, sequenced in a study of blood T cell repertoires in COVID-19. TCRdb keeps only in-frame clones here, not all; method: immunoSEQ multiplex PCR. The data contain about 210,000 clones, about 88% of them seen just once; the ten biggest clones take up about 1.7%. The sample was peripheral blood. These receptor sequences come from a man younger than 35 with active or convalescent COVID-19. CDR3s include the opening cysteine and the closing phenylalanine or tryptophan. A D gene is named only where the DNA matches it firmly. Clone size is not always given. Where it is, it says once, few, many or a class for expanded clones.

>-|TRBV19|TRBJ1-1|-
CASSIGWPQNTEAFF
TGTGCCAGTAGTATAGGATGGCCACAGAACACTGAAGCTTTCTTT
>TRBD2|TRBV3-1/TRBV3-2|TRBJ2-5|-
CASSRGLADQETQYF
TGTGCCAGCAGCCGGGGACTAGCGGATCAAGAGACCCAGTACTTC
>-|TRBV4-3|TRBJ2-6|-
CAPRRLFSGANVLTF
TGCGCCCCCAGGAGGCTATTCTCTGGGGCCAACGTCCTGACTTTC
>-|TRBV6-1|TRBJ2-1|-
CASSDTVTGVSGNEQFF
TGTGCCAGCAGTGATACTGTTACGGGGGTTTCGGGGAATGAGCAGTTCTTC
>-|TRBV7-8|TRBJ2-1|-
CASLRSSYNEQFF
TGTGCCAGTTTACGTAGCTCCTACAATGAGCAGTTCTTC
>-|TRBV28|TRBJ2-5|-
CASTRQIEVKQYF
TGTGCCAGCACAAGGCAGATTGAGGTTAAACAGTACTTC
>TRBD2|TRBV5-4|TRBJ2-2|-
CASSLGLAGGIGTGELFF
TGTGCCAGCAGCTTAGGGCTCGCGGGAGGAATCGGCACCGGGGAGCTGTTTTTT
>TRBD1|TRBV6-5|TRBJ1-2|-
CASSYTGGGYTF
TGTGCCAGCAGTTACACAGGGGGCGGCTACACCTTC
>-|TRBV12-5|TRBJ2-2|-
CASVGGPTNTGELFF
TGTGCTAGTGTAGGAGGGCCCACGAACACCGGGGAGCTGTTTTTT
>TRBD2|TRBV6-5|TRBJ2-5|-
CASSQPTSGQETQYF
TGTGCCAGCAGTCAACCGACTAGCGGACAAGAGACCCAGTACTTC
>-|TRBV12-3/TRBV12-4|TRBJ1-5|-
CASSFGSNQPQHF
TGTGCCAGCAGTTTCGGTAGCAATCAGCCCCAGCATTTT
>-|TRBV7-2|TRBJ2-3|-
CASSLDGGTSTDTQYF
TGTGCCAGCAGCTTAGATGGGGGGACTAGCACAGATACGCAGTATTTT
>-|TRBV11-3|TRBJ2-2|-
CASSPGASNTGELFF
TGTGCCAGCAGCCCAGGGGCCAGTAACACCGGGGAGCTGTTTTTT
>-|TRBV19|TRBJ1-1|-
CASRPGHGGTEAFF
TGTGCCAGTAGACCGGGACACGGCGGGACTGAAGCTTTCTTT
>TRBD2|TRBV27|TRBJ2-1|-
CASSFGITSDYNEQFF
TGTGCCAGCAGTTTCGGTATCACTAGCGACTACAATGAGCAGTTCTTC
>-|TRBV30|TRBJ1-2|-
CAWKTGLTYGYTF
TGTGCCTGGAAGACGGGACTGACTTATGGCTACACCTTC
>TRBD2|TRBV6-5|TRBJ2-7|once
CASSRRTRYSYEQYF
TGTGCCAGCAGTCGAAGGACTAGATACTCCTACGAGCAGTACTTC